This T cell receptor beta chain is drawn from a study of T cell repertoires in cytomegalovirus infection. Turning to this clonotype: The antigen remains unidentified.

A single record per CDR3 protein comes from TCRdb applying MiXCR to the reads. The profile shows 450,000 to 600,000 distinct CDR3 sequences, about 39% of them singletons. Between the trimmed V and J ends, which lost 2 bases and 5 bases, there was a span of 13 bases. The CDR3 is 15 amino acids. Germline V gene lookup returns CDR1 SGHTA and CDR2 FQGNSA. The sequence was obtained from a human donor in good health (CMV status not recorded). Some clones in this sample may be carry-over from other donors' samples. The chain combines TRBV7-2 with TRBJ2-1; possibly TRBD1 for D (6 bases). This sample comprised cultured PBMCs, obtained from culture after CMV antigen stimulation. The CDR3 DNA sequence: TGTGCCAGCAGCTTAAATGGGGGCCTGGACAATGAGCAGTTCTTC. It is translated as CASSLNGGLDNEQFF.